The T cell receptor beta chain under discussion was sequenced for a study of beta chain features in type 1 diabetes. Study in general: Healthy donors and patients had similar age, gender and cell yields. All samples yielded over 95,000,000 examined sorted cells. Study conclusions and caveats: High-TCR-expressing cells could be over-represented by cDNA sequencing. All four CD4+ subsets of Type 1 diabetes patients contained TCRB CDR3s that were moderately but significantly shorter.

The authors reverse transcribed all of the isolated RNA, so sequencing captured expressed TCRB transcripts. The assay was immunoSEQ multiplex PCR, and TCRdb's table has in-frame clones only and misses some. The table has 95,000 to 150,000 clones, 15% to 20% seen once. Concerning this clone itself: Its matching antigen is unknown.

Sorting with CD45RO/CCR7/CD25/CD127/CD95/CD27 yielded naive, central memory, regulatory and stem-like memory CD4+ cells. The clonotype comes from a man between 18 and 35 years old with type 1 diabetes. The sequencing input was central memory CD4+ T cells from blood.

The CDR3 is CSARAGTEAFF. The CDR3 nucleotides read TGCAGTGCTAGGGCCGGCACTGAAGCTTTCTTT. This chain connects TRBV20-1 to TRBJ1-1; no firm D call. V lost 3 bases, J lost 4 bases, and 6 bases lay in between. Per germline, CDR1 DFQATT and CDR2 SNEGSKA (reference sequence). This CDR3 has 11 residues.